One and the same sample provided the 18 T cell receptor beta chains below, sequenced in a study of chronic HIV infection and antiretroviral therapy. TCRdb recomputed calls from the 5' RACE reads with MiXCR, one row per CDR3 protein. The sample lists about 38,000 distinct CDR3 sequences; around 8.7% were seen once. Sample: peripheral blood. The receptors shown here come from an adult who had HIV and had not received antiretroviral therapy, or was an uninfected healthy control (not recorded which).

This clonotype was recorded many times. This sequence joins TRBV29-1 and TRBJ2-3, with no clear D. The CDR3 totals 13 residues. CDR1 is SQVTM, CDR2 ANQGSEA, per germline. Trimming cost V 0 bases and J 6 bases, with 10 bases left between them. CDR3 coding DNA: TGCAGCGTTGAAGATTGGGGATTCGATACGCAGTATTTT. It codes for CSVEDWGFDTQYF.

This clonotype was picked up a small number of times. The chain joins TRBV29-1 to TRBJ2-6; no clear D. The CDR3 is made up of 16 amino acids. V lost 4 bases and J 1 base, leaving 14 bases between the germline ends. In germline, CDR1 is SQVTM, CDR2 ANQGSEA. The CDR3 DNA reads TGCAGCGTTGGGCGGACCCTCTCATCTGGGGCCAACGTCCTGACTTTC. It encodes CSVGRTLSSGANVLTF.

This chain uses TRBV7-9 with TRBJ2-4; D remains unclear. The CDR3 consists of 14 residues. Germline CDR1 is SEHNR and CDR2 is FQNEAQ (reference sequence). Between the trimmed V and J ends, which lost 4 bases and 0 bases, there was a span of 7 bases. DNA of the CDR3: TGTGCCAGCAGCTGGTCATTAGCCAAAAACATTCAGTACTTC. Translating it yields CASSWSLAKNIQYF. The full variable domain, completed using reference TRBV7-9 and TRBJ2-4, is DTGVSQNPRHKITKRGQNVTFRCDPISEHNRLYWYRQTLGQGPEFLTYFQNEAQLEKSRLLSDRFSAERPKGSFSTLEIQRTEQGDSAMYLCASSWSLAKNIQYFGAGTRLSVL.

There are a few counts of this clonotype. The chain joins TRBV28 to TRBJ1-4; 9 bases align to TRBD1. This CDR3 is 15 amino acids long. The J segment lost 8 bases and the V segment lost 1 base, leaving 5 bases of the junction unmatched. Germline V gene lookup returns CDR1 MDHEN and CDR2 SYDVKM. This chain's CDR3 is CASSLLDRGREKLFF. CDR3 sequence (DNA): TGTGCCAGCAGTTTATTGGACAGGGGACGAGAAAAACTGTTTTTT. The entire variable domain, with the rest obtained from reference TRBV28 and TRBJ1-4, is as follows: DVKVTQSSRYLVKRTGEKVFLECVQDMDHENMFWYRQDPGLGLRLIYFSYDVKMKEKGDIPEGYSVSREKKERFSLILESASTNQTSMYLCASSLLDRGREKLFFGSGTQLSVL.

This clonotype has a count of ten or more. The gene calls are TRBV29-1 and TRBJ2-4; D not certain. Trimming took 0 bases from V and 0 from J, leaving 9 bases between them. This CDR3 comprises 15 residues. Germline CDR1 is SQVTM and CDR2 is ANQGSEA. The CDR3 loop is CSVEERALAKNIQYF. CDR3 sequence (DNA): TGCAGCGTTGAAGAGCGAGCCCTAGCCAAAAACATTCAGTACTTC.

This chain joins TRBV9 and TRBJ2-1; a possible D gene is TRBD2 (5 bases). There are 15 residues in the CDR3. CDR1 and CDR2 (germline): SGDLS, YYNGEE. V lost 4 bases and J lost 1, with 12 bases in between. CDR3 sequence (DNA): TGTGCCAGCAGCTCATCGCCGGGGTCCTACAATGAGCAGTTCTTC. It translates to CASSSSPGSYNEQFF.

This clonotype has more than one count but fewer than ten. This chain links TRBV19 with TRBJ1-6; 7 bases align to TRBD1. This CDR3 is built from 14 residues. Looked up from germline, CDR1 is LNHDA and CDR2 is SQIVND (reference sequence). V lost 2 bases to trimming and J lost 7 bases; unmatched junction nucleotides: 2. The CDR3 spells CASSITGANSPLHF. The CDR3 coding sequence is TGTGCCAGTAGTATAACAGGGGCCAATTCACCCCTCCACTTT.

There are many counts of this clonotype. The chain couples TRBV4-2 to TRBJ2-7, with 10 bases that match TRBD2. V lost 1 base and J lost 5; bases outside the gene matches: 5. CDR3 length: 15 amino acids. CDR1 and CDR2 (germline): LGHNA, YNFKEQ. CDR3 DNA: TGTGCCAGCAGCCAAGCTCTAGCGGGAGCTGACGAGCAGTACTTC. This codes for CASSQALAGADEQYF.

This clonotype has at least ten counts. The gene calls are TRBV9 and TRBJ2-1; D not certain. The CDR3 contains 14 residues. Germline values: CDR1 SGDLS, CDR2 YYNGEE. V shed 4 bases and J shed 0 bases, with 8 bases lying between them. This CDR3 reads CASSLTSSYNEQFF. The CDR3 nucleotides read TGTGCCAGCAGCTTGACGAGCTCCTACAATGAGCAGTTCTTC.

This clonotype appeared many times. The rearrangement links TRBV5-1 to TRBJ2-3; D not certain. Trimming removed 4 bases at V and 4 bases at J, with 19 bases between. The CDR3 runs to 16 residues. Germline assignment: CDR1 SGHRS and CDR2 YFSETQ. CDR3 sequence: CASSQDSYPLSDTQYF. The DNA of the CDR3 is TGCGCCAGCAGCCAGGATAGTTATCCACTTTCAGATACGCAGTATTTT. The full variable domain, completed using reference TRBV5-1 and TRBJ2-3, is KAGVTQTPRYLIKTRGQQVTLSCSPISGHRSVSWYQQTPGQGLQFLFEYFSETQRNKGNFPGRFSGRQFSNSRSEMNVSTLELGDSALYLCASSQDSYPLSDTQYFGPGTRLTVL.

This clonotype was seen many times. The V gene is TRBV27, the J gene TRBJ1-3; TRBD1 matches at 7 bases. Germline assignment: CDR1 MNHEY and CDR2 SMNVEV (reference sequence). The CDR3 is 14 amino acids. V shed 7 bases and J 1 base; nucleotides not matched to a gene: 4. Here the CDR3 DNA reads TGTGCCAGCAAGACAGGGCCATCTGGAAACACCATATATTTT. It specifies CASKTGPSGNTIYF.

This clonotype came up many times. This chain links TRBV9 with TRBJ1-6; D is perhaps TRBD1 (5 bases). The CDR3 length is 15 residues. Germline CDR1 SGDLS, CDR2 YYNGEE. V was trimmed by 0 bases and J by 6 bases, leaving 10 bases between them. The chain's CDR3 is CASSVDPGRNSPLHF. The CDR3 region has the DNA TGTGCCAGCAGCGTAGACCCAGGGCGTAATTCACCCCTCCACTTT.

This clonotype was found many times. This rearrangement joins TRBV24-1 to TRBJ1-5; no clear D gene. Deletions cut 3 bases from V and 3 bases from J, with 2 bases between. The V gene's germline CDR1 is KGHDR and CDR2 SFDVKD. The CDR3 consists of 12 residues. CDR3 residues: CATSDNNQPQHF. CDR3 nucleotide sequence: TGTGCCACCAGTGATAACAATCAGCCCCAGCATTTT.

The table lists this clonotype with a few counts. The rearrangement joins TRBV29-1 to TRBJ2-3, with D uncertain. Germline CDR1 reads SQVTM; CDR2 reads ANQGSEA. V was trimmed by 5 bases and J by 1 base, leaving 10 bases between them. This CDR3 is built from 13 residues. The CDR3 DNA is TGCAGCGTTAGCATAACCCGCACAGATACGCAGTATTTT. As protein: CSVSITRTDTQYF.

By sample fraction, this clonotype is medium-sized (0.01 to 0.1%). The V call is TRBV20-1, the J call TRBJ2-2; D call uncertain. This CDR3 comprises 15 residues. Looked up from germline, CDR1 is DFQATT and CDR2 is SNEGSKA (reference sequence). The V gene lost 6 bases and the J gene lost 1 base, with 15 bases spanning the gap. CDR3 DNA: TGCAGTGCCACTACGTACCGCCAGAACACCGGGGAGCTGTTTTTT. Its translation: CSATTYRQNTGELFF.

This clonotype was observed many times. The rearrangement links TRBV19 to TRBJ2-7; D is undetermined. CDR1 and CDR2 from the germline V gene are LNHDA and SQIVND (reference sequence). The CDR3 consists of 12 residues. V dropped 5 bases and J dropped 6 bases, with 11 bases sitting between them. The CDR3 bases are TGTGCCAGTAGTCCTCCCTTTGGCGAGCAGTACTTC. Translation: CASSPPFGEQYF.

Only a few counts were recorded for this clonotype. The rearrangement links TRBV20-1 to TRBJ2-7, with 10 bases aligning to TRBD2. Germline V gives CDR1 DFQATT, CDR2 SNEGSKA (reference sequence). V was clipped by 5 bases and J by 4 bases; unmatched bases: 5. The CDR3 loop spans 13 amino acids. The CDR3 is CSASTSGIYEQYF. The CDR3 bases are TGCAGTGCTTCTACTAGCGGGATATACGAGCAGTACTTC.

This clonotype was counted many times. The chain joins TRBV7-3 to TRBJ2-1, with 12 bases aligning to TRBD2. The CDR3 has 15 residues. J was trimmed by 5 bases and V by 4 bases; bases with no gene match: 3. Germline CDR1 SGHTA, CDR2 FQGTGA. DNA of the CDR3: TGTGCCAGCAGCTCCGGACTAGCGGGAAACAATGAGCAGTTCTTC. This codes for CASSSGLAGNNEQFF.